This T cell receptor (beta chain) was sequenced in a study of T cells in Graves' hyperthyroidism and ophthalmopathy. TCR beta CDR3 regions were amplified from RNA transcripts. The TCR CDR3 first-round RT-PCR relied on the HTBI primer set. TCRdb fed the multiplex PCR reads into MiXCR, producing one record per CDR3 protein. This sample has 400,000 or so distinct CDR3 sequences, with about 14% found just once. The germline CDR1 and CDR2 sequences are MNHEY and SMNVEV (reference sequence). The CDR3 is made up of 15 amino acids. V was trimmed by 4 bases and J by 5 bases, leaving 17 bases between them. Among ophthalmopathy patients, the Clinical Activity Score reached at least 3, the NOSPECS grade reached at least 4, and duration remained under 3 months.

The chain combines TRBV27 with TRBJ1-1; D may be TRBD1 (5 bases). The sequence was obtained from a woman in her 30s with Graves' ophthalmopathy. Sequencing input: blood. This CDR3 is CASSSGPRGVTEAFF. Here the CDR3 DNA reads TGTGCCAGCAGTTCGGGGCCCCGGGGGGTAACTGAAGCTTTCTTT.